This T cell receptor beta chain is drawn from a study of CXCR4 blockade with PD-1 therapy in pancreatic cancer. No neoadjuvant therapy was given before resection to the patients supplying these archived tumor blocks. As to this clone: Antigen specificity is unknown.

The germline gives CDR1 LNHDA, CDR2 SQIVND (reference sequence). The CDR3 consists of 16 residues. V lost 5 bases, J lost 5 bases, and 11 bases stayed unmatched. The study's findings and limits: Only TCRbeta chains were sequenced here. Convergent selection by common tumor antigens was suggested by nucleotide rearrangement counts. Survival did not correlate with tumor clonality, which averaged around 0.14 versus 0.05.

The table came from immunoSEQ multiplex PCR; TCRdb's copy has only in-frame clones and leaves some out. The sample carries around 800 clones, about 46% recorded once. J is TRBJ2-5 and V is TRBV19; 10 bases fit TRBD1. Sequences were obtained from tumor tissue. The sequence was obtained from a human donor with pancreatic ductal adenocarcinoma. The CDR3 bases are TGTGCCAGTAGTCCGCGAGGACAGGGGGGTTACGAGACCCAGTACTTC. Protein: CASSPRGQGGYETQYF.